This record covers a single TCR beta chain. Its antigen is not known. This specimen comes from a study of CD8+ T cells in alopecia areata. Overall study context: Severity among treated patients was scored by the percentage of scalp area affected. The study, taken as a whole, reports: Sequence data from scalp samples additionally include resident alphabeta T cells of normal skin. A large proportion of expanded lesional clones were detected persisting in scalp and blood during tofacitinib.

Germline values: CDR1 SGHDT, CDR2 YYEEEE. The CDR3 consists of 12 residues. Trimming left V 0 bases short and J 14 bases short, with 14 bases between. Treatment of the sample: oral pan-JAK inhibitor, 5-10 mg twice daily. In each case, RNA was isolated and then reverse transcribed into cDNA as the sequencing template. Clones were sequenced by immunoSEQ multiplex PCR, and TCRdb holds only the in-frame ones, with some missing. The sample has about 190,000 clones; about three fifths are singletons. The rearrangement uses TRBV5-6 and TRBJ1-2, with no clear D. This receptor was identified in a human donor with alopecia areata. Sequenced here: CD4+ T cells sorted from blood, sampled at week 4, from a patient treated with tofacitinib. CDR3 coding DNA: TGTGCCAGCAGCTTGGAGGCCGGATCGGGGACCTTC. Residues: CASSLEAGSGTF.